The 16 T cell receptor beta chains in this list originate from one sample, sequenced in a study of T-cell reconstitution after alpha-beta-depleted transplantation in children. Unique molecular identifiers were incorporated during preparation of the TCRbeta library. TCRdb fed the PCR reads into MiXCR, producing one record per CDR3 protein. The sample yields 230,000 or so distinct CDR3 sequences, over 9.5% seen once. The source was PBMCs from the stem cell graft donor, collected from the stem cell graft. These receptors were obtained from a human donor who donated a stem cell graft to a child with SCID.

Regarding this clonotype: A much larger clone lies a single base off, so this may be a read error. This chain links TRBV7-4 with TRBJ2-1, with TRBD2 matching over 9 bases. The CDR3 runs to 18 residues. The germline V gene has CDR1 SGHVT and CDR2 SQSDAQ. V trimming: 8 bases; J trimming: 0 bases; junction bases outside the gene matches: 14. The CDR3 reads CASSKGQAGGYSYNEQFF. CDR3 bases: TGTGCCAGCTCAAAGGGACAAGCGGGGGGATACTCCTACAATGAGCAGTTCTTC.

Ten or more counts support this clonotype. DNA for the CDR3: TGTGCCAGCAGCTTGGACCTAGCGGGGTTCAATGAGCAGTTCTTC. Its translation: CASSLDLAGFNEQFF. J is TRBJ2-1 and V is TRBV5-6, with 9 positions matching TRBD2. V was clipped by 0 bases and J by 6 bases; unmatched bases: 4. CDR1 is SGHDT, CDR2 YYEEEE, per germline. This CDR3 has 15 residues.

This clonotype was picked up many times. V usage is TRBV9 and J usage is TRBJ1-5; D is uncertain. This CDR3 has 13 amino acids. CDR1 and CDR2 (germline): SGDLS, YYNGEE. Trimming removed 3 bases from V and 5 bases from J, with 9 bases in between. The CDR3 loop reads CASSAGADQPQHF. The CDR3, as DNA: TGTGCCAGCAGCGCCGGAGCGGATCAGCCCCAGCATTTT. Variable domain in full (rest from reference TRBV9 and TRBJ1-5): DSGVTQTPKHLITATGQRVTLRCSPRSGDLSVYWYQQSLDQGLQFLIQYYNGEERAKGNILERFSAQQFPDLHSELNLSSLELGDSALYFCASSAGADQPQHFGDGTRLSIL.

The table lists this clonotype with many counts. The CDR3 region is CASSLILRVGETQYF. CDR3 bases: TGTGCCAGCAGCTTAATCTTGAGGGTAGGAGAGACCCAGTACTTC. The rearrangement uses TRBV7-9 and TRBJ2-5; D may be TRBD2 (5 bases). The CDR3 covers 15 residues. The germline CDR1 and CDR2 sequences are SEHNR and FQNEAQ (reference sequence). The V end lost 2 bases, the J end lost 4 bases, and 14 bases lay between the germline ends.

This clonotype showed up many times. The chain couples TRBV5-1 to TRBJ2-7, with a tentative D call TRBD2 (6 bases). The germline V gene encodes CDR1 SGHRS and CDR2 YFSETQ. The CDR3 spans 14 residues. V was cut by 3 bases and J by 3 bases, with 13 bases left in between. The CDR3, as DNA: TGCGCCAGCAGCTCCGGACTACGAGGCTACGAGCAGTACTTC. Translated: CASSSGLRGYEQYF.

This clonotype was detected many times. V and J are TRBV10-3 and TRBJ1-1; 8 positions match TRBD1. V was clipped by 7 bases and J by 4 bases; unmatched bases: 11. This CDR3 spans 15 amino acids. The germline CDR1 and CDR2 sequences are ENHRY and SYGVKD. The CDR3 region is CAIMLEAGGITEAFF. The CDR3 DNA reads TGTGCCATCATGCTCGAGGCAGGGGGCATCACTGAAGCTTTCTTT.

Worth noting for this clonotype: This may be a read error, as it is one base from a much larger clone. J is TRBJ2-7 and V is TRBV7-2; tentative D call: TRBD1 (6 bases). Trimming took off 5 bases at V and 4 bases at J, with 21 bases between the two ends. The CDR3 loop spans 16 amino acids. Per germline, CDR1 SGHTA and CDR2 FQGNSA. The CDR3 sequence is CASSPRPRQVPYEQYF. CDR3 in DNA: TGTGCCAGCAGCCCCCGACCGCGACAGGTACCTTACGAGCAGTACTTC.

Ten or more counts support this clonotype. The rearrangement joins TRBV25-1 to TRBJ2-1, with a weak D call TRBD1 (5 bases). The CDR3 is 14 amino acids. Trimming took 8 bases from V and 0 from J, leaving 11 bases between them. Germline loops: CDR1 MGHDK, CDR2 SYGVNS. The CDR3 loop is CASQDIVSYNEQFF. The CDR3 DNA reads as TGTGCCAGCCAGGACATCGTCTCCTACAATGAGCAGTTCTTC. The whole variable domain, filled in from reference TRBV25-1 and TRBJ2-1, reads EADIYQTPRYLVIGTGKKITLECSQTMGHDKMYWYQQDPGMELHLIHYSYGVNSTEKGDLSSESTVSRIRTEHFPLTLESARPSHTSQYLCASQDIVSYNEQFFGPGTRLTVL.

This clonotype appeared many times. The V gene is TRBV5-6, the J gene TRBJ1-1, with no clear D. CDR3 length: 13 amino acids. CDR1 and CDR2 from the germline V gene are SGHDT and YYEEEE. Trimming cost V 5 bases and J 5 bases, with 13 bases left between them. Written as DNA, the CDR3 is TGTGCCAGCAGTTACGATTGGGAGACTGAAGCTTTCTTT. Translation: CASSYDWETEAFF.

This clonotype was seen many times. This chain connects TRBV20-1 to TRBJ2-7; D is unresolved. The V and J ends lost 0 bases and 1 base respectively, with 10 bases between them. The CDR3 consists of 14 residues. Germline V lookup: CDR1 DFQATT, CDR2 SNEGSKA (reference sequence). The CDR3 DNA sequence: TGCAGTGCTAGAGATCAGGTAGAGTCCTACGAGCAGTACTTC. This encodes CSARDQVESYEQYF.

Worth noting for this clonotype: Germline is not matched at one junction end, which may reflect a read error. The V call is TRBV5-1, the J call TRBJ2-1; 11 bases are a match to TRBD2. The CDR3 extends over 15 amino acids. Germline values: CDR1 SGHRS, CDR2 YFSETQ. The CDR3 DNA reads TGCACCAGCAGCTTCGGTAGCGGGGGGGCCAATGAGCAGTTCTTC. Translated: CTSSFGSGGANEQFF.

This clonotype showed up many times. The chain is built from TRBV7-2 and TRBJ1-5; 7 bases match TRBD1. The V and J ends lost 4 bases and 3 bases, in that order; junction bases with no gene match: 6. This CDR3 comprises 15 residues. From germline, CDR1 is SGHTA and CDR2 FQGNSA. CDR3 nucleotides: TGTGCCAGCAGCTACCGGACAGGAGACAATCAGCCCCAGCATTTT. Its translation: CASSYRTGDNQPQHF. Full variable domain (rest looked up from reference TRBV7-2 and TRBJ1-5): GAGVSQSPSNKVTEKGKDVELRCDPISGHTALYWYRQSLGQGLEFLIYFQGNSAPDKSGLPSDRFSAERTGGSVSTLTIQRTQQEDSAVYLCASSYRTGDNQPQHFGDGTRLSIL.

This clonotype occurred many times. The chain joins TRBV6-2 or TRBV6-3 to TRBJ1-3; D remains unclear. V lost 6 bases and J 9 bases, leaving 24 bases between the germline ends. Germline CDR1 reads MNHEY; CDR2 reads SVGEGT. The length of the CDR3 is 16 residues. CDR3 in amino acids: CASRRSAGRASGTIYF. The CDR3 bases are TGTGCCAGCAGGCGTTCCGCAGGACGGGCGAGCGGCACCATATATTTT.

This clonotype was recorded at least ten times. The chain carries TRBV4-3 and TRBJ2-3; 9 bases map to TRBD2. The CDR3 spans 17 residues. Germline CDR1 is LGHNA and CDR2 is YSLEER. V was pared by 3 bases and J by 2 bases, with 9 bases of the junction left unmatched. In DNA form, the CDR3 reads TGCGCCAGCAGCCACCGTTTGCGCGGGGGGGCCACAGATACGCAGTATTTT. Its translation: CASSHRLRGGATDTQYF.

This clonotype occurred many times. The chain has TRBV7-7 and TRBJ2-7; 8 nucleotides match TRBD2. Germline V CDR1 and CDR2: SSHAT, FNYEAQ (reference sequence). The CDR3 is 15 amino acids. J was trimmed by 0 bases and V by 5 bases; bases with no gene match: 6. The CDR3 region has the DNA TGTGCCAGCAGCCCCCGGAGCGGGGGCTCCTACGAGCAGTACTTC. Translating gives CASSPRSGGSYEQYF.

This clonotype was detected ten times or more. This chain joins TRBV27 and TRBJ2-7, with D unresolved. Germline V gives CDR1 MNHEY, CDR2 SMNVEV (reference sequence). The CDR3 consists of 12 residues. V was cut by 7 bases and J by 4 bases, with 11 bases left in between. CDR3 loop: CASMSQPYEQYF. The CDR3, as DNA: TGTGCCAGCATGTCCCAACCTTACGAGCAGTACTTC.